Listed here are 8 T cell receptor beta chains from one sample, sequenced in a study of blood T cell repertoires in COVID-19 (dated by TCRdb to 2019 to 2021). Library construction relied on the immunoSEQ multiplex PCR assay. In its TCRdb copy, this immuneACCESS table keeps in-frame sequences only and misses some clones. Where compared with another copy, unresolved V genes explain less than half of these, and the others have no known cause. Counted in this sample were fewer than 200,000 clones; roughly 70% of them appeared once. The ten largest clonotypes hold about 3% of the sample. Sequencing used peripheral blood. These receptors all stem from a woman older than 75 with acute or convalescent COVID-19.

V and J are TRBV4-3 and TRBJ1-1; TRBD1 might be the D (5 bases). Trimming shortened V by 0 bases and J by 5 bases, and 13 bases separated the two germline ends. This CDR3 is 15 amino acids long. Germline V lookup: CDR1 LGHNA, CDR2 YSLEER. CDR3 amino acids: CASSQDFWGRTEAFF. The DNA of the CDR3 is TGCGCCAGCAGCCAAGATTTTTGGGGGAGGACTGAAGCTTTCTTT.

This clone was found once. V is TRBV7-3 and J is TRBJ2-3; 8 bases are shared with TRBD1. The CDR3 consists of 16 residues. Germline-derived CDR1 and CDR2 are SGHTA and FQGTGA. V lost 5 bases, J lost 8 bases, and 15 bases stayed unmatched. CDR3 nucleotides: TGTGCCAGCAGCCCCTCCGGAGCAGGGGGCGCGGGTACGCAGTATTTT. Its translation is CASSPSGAGGAGTQYF.

The V call is TRBV5-4, the J call TRBJ2-1, with D perhaps TRBD2 (6 bases). The germline V gene has CDR1 SGHNT and CDR2 YYREEE (reference sequence). V lost 3 bases, J lost 4 bases, and 8 bases lay in between. The length of the CDR3 is 13 residues. CDR3 protein: CASSWDFYNEQFF. The CDR3 DNA follows: TGTGCCAGCAGCTGGGACTTTTACAATGAGCAGTTCTTC.

This clone has more than one count but fewer than ten. The rearrangement links TRBV5-4 to TRBJ2-7; 7 nucleotides agree with TRBD1. Germline-derived CDR1 and CDR2 are SGHNT and YYREEE (reference sequence). CDR3 length: 14 amino acids. The junction had 5 bases not matched to a gene; V was cut back by 3 bases and J by 2 bases. The CDR3 region is CASSYGQATYEQYF. The CDR3 DNA follows: TGTGCCAGCAGCTACGGACAGGCAACCTACGAGCAGTACTTC.

This chain connects TRBV5-1 to TRBJ2-1, with 7 bases that match TRBD2. Losses at the gene ends were 1 base for V and 8 bases for J; bases not matched to a gene: 9. The germline V gene has CDR1 SGHRS and CDR2 YFSETQ. The CDR3 runs to 15 residues. The CDR3 reads CASSLNGGSVDEQFF. CDR3 in DNA: TGCGCCAGCAGCTTGAACGGCGGGAGTGTCGATGAGCAGTTCTTC.

This rearrangement joins TRBV2 to TRBJ2-3; 7 bases align to TRBD2. CDR1 SNHLY and CDR2 FYNNEI come from the germline V gene. The CDR3 is 16 amino acids. J was trimmed by 4 bases and V by 2 bases; bases with no gene match: 9. The CDR3 coding sequence is TGTGCCAGCAGTGAATTGGGGGGGAGAGTCGCAGATACGCAGTATTTT. It translates to CASSELGGRVADTQYF.

As concerns this clone: Other nucleotide sequences in the sample specify the same CDR3. The genes are TRBV7-2 and TRBJ2-2; 12 bases agree with TRBD2. The CDR3 contains 18 residues. V gave up 1 base and J gave up 2 bases; unmatched junction bases: 5. Germline loops: CDR1 SGHTA, CDR2 FQGNSA. The CDR3 protein is CASSLELAGGPNTGELFF. The CDR3 DNA follows: TGTGCCAGCAGCTTAGAGCTAGCGGGAGGGCCCAACACCGGGGAGCTGTTTTTT.

The chain joins TRBV27 to TRBJ2-3; D not certain. V dropped 1 base and J dropped 6 bases, with 8 bases sitting between them. This CDR3 contains 13 residues. Germline CDR1 is MNHEY and CDR2 is SMNVEV (reference sequence). CDR3 sequence: CASSLFFRDTQYF. DNA for the CDR3: TGTGCCAGCAGTTTATTTTTTCGTGATACGCAGTATTTT.